The 10 T cell receptor beta chains below all came from one sample that was sequenced in a study of T-cell reconstitution after alpha-beta-depleted transplantation in children. Unique molecular identifiers tagged the TCRbeta library. TCRdb independently ran MiXCR on the PCR reads; one entry per CDR3 protein. The table shows almost 250,000 distinct CDR3 sequences, with roughly 26% occurring only once. Sequencing used PBMCs, obtained before TCRalphabeta/CD19-depleted stem cell transplant. These receptors all stem from a girl aged 2-10 years with Fanconi anemia, due to receive a stem cell transplant.

This clonotype has more than one count but fewer than ten. The genes are TRBV5-6 and TRBJ1-2; 8 bases are a match to TRBD1. CDR3 size: 14 residues. Germline values: CDR1 SGHDT, CDR2 YYEEEE. Trimming cost V 0 bases and J 5 bases; bases outside gene matches: 3. The CDR3 bases are TGTGCCAGCAGCTTGGCCGGGACAGGTTATGGCTACACCTTC. This translates into CASSLAGTGYGYTF.

A note on this clonotype: This may be a read error: a much more frequent sequence differs by one nucleotide. Lacking the conserved final phenylalanine or tryptophan, this CDR3 likely reflects a read error. The DNA is left out, because the CDR3 cannot be placed on it with certainty; the CDR3 is given as TCRdb lists it. The V gene is TRBV20-1, the J gene TRBJ1-2. The CDR3 is 8 amino acids long, termini counted. The germline V gene encodes CDR1 DFQATT and CDR2 SNEGSKA (reference sequence). CDR3 sequence reads: CSAMPPFY.

This rearrangement joins TRBV29-1 to TRBJ2-1, with TRBD1 matching over 9 bases. CDR3 length: 17 residues. V dropped 4 bases and J dropped 7; count of bases not matched to a gene: 17. CDR1 is SQVTM, CDR2 ANQGSEA, per germline. The CDR3 loop is CSVVDPSRDREGNEQFF. The CDR3 bases are TGCAGCGTTGTTGATCCTAGCCGGGACAGGGAAGGAAATGAGCAGTTCTTC.

This clonotype showed up just a few times. This sequence joins TRBV20-1 and TRBJ2-7, with D unresolved. Germline V gene data show CDR1 as DFQATT and CDR2 as SNEGSKA (reference sequence). This CDR3 comprises 15 residues. V was shortened by 0 bases and J by 2 bases, with 14 bases between the two germline ends. CDR3 protein: CSARDPFGRAYEQYF. The CDR3 nucleotides read TGCAGTGCTAGAGACCCCTTCGGGCGAGCCTACGAGCAGTACTTC.

This clonotype occurred many times. V usage is TRBV12-3 or TRBV12-4 and J usage is TRBJ2-2; 11 bases fit TRBD2. V was pared by 10 bases and J by 4 bases, with 11 bases of the junction left unmatched. The CDR3 covers 16 residues. CDR3 nucleotides: TGTGCCACTTGGACTAGCGGGCAAGGAACCACCGGGGAGCTGTTTTTT. As protein: CATWTSGQGTTGELFF.

This clonotype was seen at least ten times. The chain has TRBV7-8 and TRBJ2-3; 8 bases agree with TRBD2. The V and J ends lost 5 bases and 6 bases, in that order; junction bases with no gene match: 19. This CDR3 is built from 18 residues. The germline CDR1 and CDR2 sequences are SGHVS and FQNEAQ. CDR3 sequence: CASSPTWPGSGRPDTQYF. CDR3 coding DNA: TGTGCCAGCAGCCCTACATGGCCCGGGAGCGGGAGACCCGATACGCAGTATTTT. The full variable domain, with the rest looked up from reference TRBV7-8 and TRBJ2-3, is GAGVSQSPRYKVAKRGQDVALRCDPISGHVSLFWYQQALGQGPEFLTYFQNEAQLDKSGLPSDRFFAERPEGSVSTLKIQRTQQEDSAVYLCASSPTWPGSGRPDTQYFGPGTRLTVL.

In this sample, this clonotype turned up many times. The chain carries TRBV20-1 and TRBJ2-1; 7 bases are a match to TRBD2. This CDR3 is 14 amino acids long. From germline, CDR1 is DFQATT and CDR2 SNEGSKA (reference sequence). The ends lost 1 base at V and 3 bases at J; junction bases unmatched: 3. CDR3 sequence: CSARGGGNYNEQFF. The CDR3, as DNA: TGCAGTGCTAGAGGGGGAGGGAACTACAATGAGCAGTTCTTC.

This clonotype was counted ten times or more. The chain is built from TRBV29-1 and TRBJ2-5; 10 positions match TRBD1. With V trimmed by 6 bases and J by 5 bases, 18 bases remained unmatched. The germline V gene encodes CDR1 SQVTM and CDR2 ANQGSEA. CDR3 size: 17 residues. The CDR3 loop is CSVLRRTGGWTEETQYF. The CDR3, as DNA: TGCAGCGTACTTAGAAGGACAGGGGGATGGACTGAGGAGACCCAGTACTTC.

The chain employs TRBV29-1 and TRBJ2-1; D is perhaps TRBD1 (6 bases). Deletions cut 7 bases from V and 6 bases from J, with 16 bases between. CDR3 size: 13 residues. CDR1 SQVTM and CDR2 ANQGSEA come from the germline V gene. CDR3 sequence (DNA): TGCAGCGCTTTTATAACAGGGATCAATGAGCAGTTCTTC. It codes for CSAFITGINEQFF.

In its sample, this clonotype was seen many times. The genes are TRBV12-3 or TRBV12-4 and TRBJ2-3, with no clear D. V lost 5 bases and J lost 4, with 10 bases in between. This CDR3 has 13 residues. The CDR3 spells CASSVQVPDTQYF. The CDR3 nucleotides read TGTGCCAGCAGTGTGCAAGTCCCAGATACGCAGTATTTT.